This TCR beta chain emerged from a study of identical twins. Overall study findings and caveats: Possibly, invariant MAIT and iNKT cells partly confounded zero-insertion analyses. Twin-shared out-of-frame alpha sequences were enriched for low generation probability.

From the 5' RACE reads, TCRdb called clonotypes with MiXCR, one entry per CDR3 protein. Among more than 1.5 million distinct CDR3 sequences, more than 30% were seen once, and the ten largest hold around 0.25%. The germline V and J ends were trimmed by 2 bases and 1 base, with 8 bases remaining between them. The CDR3 is 13 amino acids. The germline gives CDR1 DFQATT, CDR2 SNEGSKA (reference sequence). This clonotype was counted between two and nine times. The antigen is not known. Input material: cord blood. The V call is TRBV20-1, the J call TRBJ1-1; unclear D gene. The source of this sequence is a newborn girl in good health. CDR3 sequence (DNA): TGCAGTGCTAGAAAGGCAACGAACACTGAAGCTTTCTTT. Translating gives CSARKATNTEAFF.